What follows is one T cell receptor beta chain and its context. The antigen is not known. The source of the sample is a study of beta chain features in type 1 diabetes. Of the isolated RNA, all was reverse transcribed, and so the sequenced material was expressed TCRB transcripts. The method was immunoSEQ multiplex PCR; TCRdb's version includes in-frame clones alone and lacks a portion of them. The table records 330,000 or so clones, about 20% of them present only once. Whole-study findings and limits: Compared with healthy donors, patients appeared to share more similar naive, central memory and regulatory TCRB repertoires. A PCR bias possibly favoring shorter templates would apply equally to patients and controls. Junctions at VDJ sites from type 1 diabetes patients had fewer insertions and more deletions. Highly expressing activated T cells could be over-counted with a cDNA template.

CDR3 length: 16 residues. Trimming took off 5 bases at V and 1 base at J, with 16 bases between the two ends. CDR1 and CDR2 from the germline V gene are SGHTA and FQGTGA. Sequencing input: naive CD4+ T cells from blood. The rearrangement joins TRBV7-3 to TRBJ2-3; D is possibly TRBD2 (5 bases). The clonotype comes from a woman under 30 in good health. The CDR3 reads CASSDPGSRGTDTQYF. Here the CDR3 DNA reads TGTGCCAGCAGCGACCCGGGATCTCGGGGCACAGATACGCAGTATTTT.